The following is a T cell receptor (beta chain) sequence with its context. The antigen remains unidentified. This entry belongs to a study of CD8+CD57+ T cells in acquired aplastic anemia. In the study overall: When averaged, DNA from sorted CD4+ and CD8+ cells came to 3 to 3.5 ug. CD4+ cell libraries from healthy donors averaged about 10 million reads. Whole-study findings and limits: Levels of CD8+ Simpson's diversity were not significantly distinct in patients versus controls. Found in both controls and patients were approximately 31 CD8+ CDR3 sequences.

The germline V gene encodes CDR1 SGHRS and CDR2 YFSETQ. The CDR3 is 15 amino acids. V was pared by 1 base and J by 3 bases, with 5 bases of the junction left unmatched. The template used for profiling TCR beta VDJ and CDR3 was genomic DNA. TCRdb redid the calling of the reads with MiXCR, one entry per CDR3 protein. The data show fewer than 250,000 distinct CDR3 sequences, about 53% seen once. This sequence joins TRBV5-1 and TRBJ2-7, with TRBD1 matching 9 bases. Sequencing was performed on sorted CD4+, CD8+, or CD8+CD57+ T cells (not recorded which) from PBMCs. The sequence came from a human donor in good health, serving as a control. The CDR3 nucleotides read TGCGCCAGCAGCTTGTATACAGGGGGCTACTACGAGCAGTACTTC. It translates to CASSLYTGGYYEQYF.